Reported below is one T cell receptor (beta chain). What it recognizes is unknown. Autoimmune disease history or systemic immunosuppression disqualified patients. V dropped 3 bases and J dropped 4 bases, with 8 bases sitting between them. The CDR3 contains 12 residues. Germline values: CDR1 SQVTM, CDR2 ANQGSEA. TCRdb's table, derived via immunoSEQ multiplex PCR, lists solely in-frame clones and lacks some. The sample has fewer than 40,000 clones; 60% to 85% are singletons. The data originate from a study of OX40 agonist ivuxolimab in advanced cancers. Study-level information: Partial responses, seen in three patients, involved one hepatocellular carcinoma and two cutaneous melanomas.

The study's findings and limits: Averaged across samples, CD8+ T cells carried more expanded clones than CD4+ did. The study did not work out the antigen specificity of the expanded peripheral T cells.

The source of this sequence is an adult with an advanced solid tumor such as melanoma, head and neck, liver or kidney cancer. The genes are TRBV29-1 and TRBJ2-3; D is possibly TRBD1 (5 bases). This sample comprised CD4+ or CD8+ T cells sorted from blood, obtained in a trial of the OX40 agonist ivuxolimab. In nucleotides, the CDR3 is TGCAGCGTTGATGGGGCCGCAGATACGCAGTATTTT. Its protein is CSVDGAADTQYF.